This record looks at one T cell receptor (beta chain) sequence and its context. Its antigen remains unidentified. These data belong to a study of OX40 agonist ivuxolimab in advanced cancers. Study-wide background: Having had anti-PD-1, anti-PD-L1 or anti-CTLA-4 therapy before was allowed, and about 40% had some.

Assay used: immunoSEQ multiplex PCR; TCRdb lists only in-frame clones, some missing. The sample shows 50,000 to 70,000 clones, around 89% of them seen only once. Study-wide results and limits: It was also the case that some nonresponders had low normalized T-cell clonal expansion. Partial responders dosed at 0.1-3.0 mg/kg displayed clonal expansion ranking among the lowest. On average, CD8+ T cells showed a greater number of expanded clones than CD4+.

The length of the CDR3 is 16 residues. Germline V lookup: CDR1 SGHTA, CDR2 FQGTGA. Trimming cost V 5 bases and J 6 bases; bases outside gene matches: 7. This rearrangement joins TRBV7-3 to TRBJ2-3, with 14 bases identical to TRBD2. The sequence derives from an adult with an advanced solid tumor such as melanoma, head and neck, liver or kidney cancer. Sequencing was performed on CD4+ or CD8+ T cells sorted from blood, taken in a trial of the OX40 agonist ivuxolimab. This CDR3 reads CASSPPGTSGGDTQYF. The CDR3 nucleotides read TGTGCCAGCAGCCCACCCGGGACTAGCGGGGGTGATACGCAGTATTTT. The whole variable domain, remainder taken from reference TRBV7-3 and TRBJ2-3, is GAGVSQTPSNKVTEKGKYVELRCDPISGHTALYWYRQSLGQGPEFLIYFQGTGAADDSGLPNDRFFAVRPEGSVSTLKIQRTERGDSAVYLCASSPPGTSGGDTQYFGPGTRLTVL.